The 10 T cell receptor beta chains below come from one sample, sequenced in a study of cytomegalovirus exposure and HLA in healthy donors. PCR was performed using 60 Vbeta and 13 Jbeta primers. Using immunoSEQ multiplex PCR, the repertoire was profiled, and TCRdb retains in-frame clones only, with some absent. The data hold roughly 100,000 clones, with roughly 15% observed a single time. Sequencing was done on a sample of PBMCs. The source is a female donor in good health and CMV-seronegative.

The chain uses TRBV27 and TRBJ1-5, with D perhaps TRBD1 (6 bases). The V gene lost 6 bases and the J gene lost 5 bases, with 17 bases spanning the gap. From germline, CDR1 is MNHEY and CDR2 SMNVEV (reference sequence). This CDR3 is built from 15 residues. CDR3 coding DNA: TGTGCCAGCAGGGGGGCAGGGAAAGAATATCAGCCCCAGCATTTT. It is translated as CASRGAGKEYQPQHF.

V gene TRBV7-6 combines with J gene TRBJ1-1; possible D gene TRBD1, 6 bases. There are 16 residues in the CDR3. From germline, CDR1 is SGHVS and CDR2 FNYEAQ. V shed 0 bases and J shed 4 bases, with 15 bases lying between them. The CDR3 region has the DNA TGTGCCAGCAGCTTAGCGGGAGTGGACAGTCCCACTGAAGCTTTCTTT. Its protein is CASSLAGVDSPTEAFF.

There are a few counts of this clone. This chain connects TRBV4-2 to TRBJ1-5; the D gene is possibly TRBD1 (5 bases). Trimming stripped 1 base from V and 3 bases from J, with 7 bases between. The CDR3 totals 14 residues. Germline V gives CDR1 LGHNA, CDR2 YNFKEQ. In nucleotides, the CDR3 is TGTGCCAGCAGCCAAGGACAGAACAATCAGCCCCAGCATTTT. Residues: CASSQGQNNQPQHF.

The gene calls are TRBV28 and TRBJ1-2; 7 bases agree with TRBD1. The CDR3 has 13 residues. V gave up 7 bases and J gave up 2 bases; unmatched junction bases: 4. From germline, CDR1 is MDHEN and CDR2 SYDVKM. As DNA, the CDR3 is TGTGCCAGCATCACAGGGGCGAACTATGGCTACACCTTC. Its translation: CASITGANYGYTF.

The V call is TRBV30, the J call TRBJ1-1; D is uncertain. V shed 1 base and J shed 7 bases, with 7 bases lying between them. This CDR3 region has 11 residues. Germline-derived CDR1 and CDR2 are GTSNPN and SVGIG (reference sequence). The DNA for the CDR3 is TGTGCCTGGAGTGCCAGAAATGAAGCTTTCTTT. This encodes CAWSARNEAFF.

CDR3 region: CASAGRNYNEQFF. CDR3 sequence (DNA): TGTGCCAGCGCGGGACGGAACTACAATGAGCAGTTCTTC. This rearrangement joins TRBV6-5 to TRBJ2-1; TRBD2 is a possible D gene (6 bases). V lost 8 bases to trimming and J lost 3 bases, with 11 bases between them. Germline assignment: CDR1 MNHEY and CDR2 SVGAGI. The CDR3 spans 13 residues.

This clone was seen just once. The rearrangement links TRBV19 to TRBJ2-3, with a weak D call TRBD2 (5 bases). The V end lost 1 base, the J end lost 0 bases, and 14 bases lay between the germline ends. CDR3 size: 17 residues. CDR1 and CDR2 from the germline V gene are LNHDA and SQIVND (reference sequence). CDR3 coding DNA: TGTGCCAGTAGTATAGGGACTCCCACCACTAGCACAGATACGCAGTATTTT. This encodes CASSIGTPTTSTDTQYF.

This chain uses TRBV4-1 with TRBJ2-7, with 9 positions matching TRBD1. Trimming at V came to 4 bases and at J to 6 bases, leaving 10 bases not matched to a gene. This CDR3 spans 15 amino acids. Looked up from germline, CDR1 is MGHRA and CDR2 is YSYEKL. The CDR3 DNA sequence: TGCGCCAGCAGCCTCCGGGACAGGGATAATGGCGAGCAGTACTTC. Translating it yields CASSLRDRDNGEQYF.

The table lists this clone with a few counts. J is TRBJ2-5 and V is TRBV30, with 8 bases aligning to TRBD2. V shed 0 bases, J shed 4 bases, and the junction held 4 bases outside the gene matches. In germline, CDR1 is GTSNPN, CDR2 SVGIG (reference sequence). This CDR3 contains 14 residues. The CDR3 nucleotides are TGTGCCTGGAGTGTACTAACTAGCGGAGAGACCCAGTACTTC. Protein: CAWSVLTSGETQYF. Full variable domain (outside the CDR3, taken from reference TRBV30 and TRBJ2-5): SQTIHQWPATLVQPVGSPLSLECTVEGTSNPNLYWYRQAAGRGLQLLFYSVGIGQISSEVPQNLSASRPQDRQFILSSKKLLLSDSGFYLCAWSVLTSGETQYFGPGTRLLVL.

This clone was counted between two and nine times. The V and J genes are TRBV30 and TRBJ1-1; no reliable D call. Germline CDR1 is GTSNPN and CDR2 is SVGIG (reference sequence). The CDR3 is 13 amino acids. The V end was cut by 4 bases, the J end by 0 bases, with 9 bases between. CDR3 protein: CAWTKEMNTEAFF. The CDR3 nucleotides read TGTGCCTGGACAAAAGAGATGAACACTGAAGCTTTCTTT.